Shown below are 27 T cell receptor beta chains from a single sample sequenced in a study of blood T cells in healthy people across ages. For the second PCR, which ran for about 6 to 11 cycles, a sample-barcoded 5' primer and a J-beta primer mix were used. TCRdb independently ran MiXCR on the 5' RACE reads; one entry per CDR3 protein. The sample records 750,000 to 950,000 distinct CDR3 sequences, roughly 29% being singletons. The same data also contributed to another study, on T cells of mothers and their children.

The sequencing sample was made of blood. The receptors stem from a woman in her 40s in good health.

V gene TRBV20-1 combines with J gene TRBJ1-1, with TRBD1 matching 10 bases. Trimming at V came to 6 bases and at J to 1 base, leaving 11 bases not matched to a gene. The CDR3 covers 16 residues. Germline V CDR1 and CDR2: DFQATT, SNEGSKA (reference sequence). CDR3 sequence: CSAPGTGEVWNTEAFF. DNA of the CDR3: TGCAGTGCACCCGGGACAGGGGAAGTATGGAACACTGAAGCTTTCTTT.

This chain joins TRBV28 and TRBJ1-2; TRBD1 matches at 10 bases. This CDR3 has 16 amino acids. Germline CDR1 MDHEN, CDR2 SYDVKM. With 4 bases clipped from V and 7 bases from J, the junction kept 12 bases outside the gene matches. The CDR3 sequence: CASSSPQGQGRGGYTF. The DNA of the CDR3 is TGTGCCAGCAGTTCCCCTCAGGGACAGGGGCGTGGTGGCTACACCTTC.

The chain links TRBV12-3 or TRBV12-4 to TRBJ1-5; the D gene is possibly TRBD1 (5 bases). This CDR3 is built from 15 residues. The V gene lost 6 bases and the J gene lost 6 bases, with 18 bases spanning the gap. In DNA form, the CDR3 reads TGTGCCAGCAGGCATCTCAACAGGCAAGCTCAGCCCCAGCATTTT. It translates to CASRHLNRQAQPQHF.

This clonotype was seen more than once but under ten times. V gene TRBV5-1 combines with J gene TRBJ1-2; TRBD1 is a possible D gene (5 bases). Trimming removed 4 bases from V and 4 bases from J, with 14 bases in between. The germline V gene encodes CDR1 SGHRS and CDR2 YFSETQ. CDR3 length equals 14 residues. The CDR3 DNA sequence: TGCGCCAGCAGCCTCCAGGGTCCAAGCTATGGCTACACCTTC. Translated, it gives CASSLQGPSYGYTF.

Details on this clonotype: This may be a read error, as it is one base from a much larger clone. This rearrangement joins TRBV9 to TRBJ2-1; D is ambiguous. CDR3 size: 15 residues. Germline lookup yields CDR1 SGDLS and CDR2 YYNGEE. Trimming took 0 bases from V and 3 from J, leaving 10 bases between them. CDR3 DNA sequence: TGTGCCAGCAGCGTAGGGGCAGATTTCTACAATGAGCAGTTCTTC. Encoded protein: CASSVGADFYNEQFF.

A word on this clonotype: This clone may be a read error of a much larger clone one base away. This rearrangement joins TRBV20-1 to TRBJ2-5; a weak D match, TRBD1 (6 bases). Germline values: CDR1 DFQATT, CDR2 SNEGSKA (reference sequence). The CDR3 contains 15 residues. Deletions cut 1 base from V and 5 bases from J, with 17 bases between. The CDR3 reads CSARGREGDIETQYF. Written as DNA, the CDR3 is TGCAGTGCTAGAGGGCGAGAGGGGGATATCGAGACCCAGTACTTC.

The chain has TRBV7-2 and TRBJ2-1; the match to TRBD2 covers 10 bases. Trimming removed 4 bases from V and 4 bases from J; junction bases left unmatched: 7. Germline V gives CDR1 SGHTA, CDR2 FQGNSA. CDR3 size: 16 residues. CDR3 bases: TGTGCCAGCAGCTCCAGGACTAGCGGAAATTACAATGAGCAGTTCTTC. This sequence encodes CASSSRTSGNYNEQFF.

The rearrangement links TRBV20-1 to TRBJ1-5; TRBD1 agrees at 7 bases. J lost 5 bases, V lost 5 bases, and 6 bases had no gene match. The CDR3 contains 13 residues. Per germline, CDR1 DFQATT and CDR2 SNEGSKA (reference sequence). The CDR3 DNA sequence: TGCAGTGCTCACGACAGGGAGCATCAGCCCCAGCATTTT. This sequence encodes CSAHDREHQPQHF.

This clonotype was picked up a small number of times. This chain connects TRBV6-1 to TRBJ1-2; a weak D match, TRBD1 (6 bases). V was cut by 4 bases and J by 6 bases, with 12 bases left in between. This CDR3 has 13 amino acids. Germline assignment: CDR1 MNHNS and CDR2 SASEGT. CDR3 residues: CASSVDRSHGYTF. The DNA for the CDR3 is TGTGCCAGCAGTGTCGACAGGAGTCATGGCTACACCTTC.

J is TRBJ1-2 and V is TRBV19; TRBD1 aligns across 8 bases. Trimming removed 2 bases from V and 3 bases from J; junction bases left unmatched: 2. Germline CDR1 LNHDA, CDR2 SQIVND (reference sequence). There are 14 residues in the CDR3. The CDR3 nucleotides are TGTGCCAGTAGTATATCAGGGGGCGACTATGGCTACACCTTC. Encoded protein: CASSISGGDYGYTF. Complete variable domain (other parts from reference TRBV19 and TRBJ1-2): DGGITQSPKYLFRKEGQNVTLSCEQNLNHDAMYWYRQDPGQGLRLIYYSQIVNDFQKGDIAEGYSVSREKKESFPLTVTSAQKNPTAFYLCASSISGGDYGYTFGSGTRLTVV.

J is TRBJ1-5 and V is TRBV11-2; tentative D call: TRBD1 (5 bases). The CDR3 is 15 residues long. V was pared by 1 base and J by 5 bases, with 12 bases between. Germline lookup yields CDR1 SGHAT and CDR2 FQNNGV. CDR3: CASSLGGTLHQPQHF. CDR3 DNA sequence: TGTGCCAGCAGCTTAGGTGGGACCCTACATCAGCCCCAGCATTTT. The variable domain in full, with the rest retrieved from reference TRBV11-2 and TRBJ1-5, is EAGVAQSPRYKIIEKRQSVAFWCNPISGHATLYWYQQILGQGPKLLIQFQNNGVVDDSQLPKDRFSAERLKGVDSTLKIQPAKLEDSAVYLCASSLGGTLHQPQHFGDGTRLSIL.

This clonotype was seen a handful of times. The V and J genes are TRBV3-1 and TRBJ1-1; a possible D gene is TRBD1 (6 bases). Trimming stripped 4 bases from V and 5 bases from J, with 20 bases between. This CDR3 is built from 16 residues. CDR1 is LGHDT, CDR2 YNNKEL, per germline (reference sequence). DNA of the CDR3: TGTGCCAGCAGCCGAAACCTTGCAGGGGCAGGGACTGAAGCTTTCTTT. It specifies CASSRNLAGAGTEAFF.

This chain joins TRBV5-5 and TRBJ2-1; 8 positions match TRBD1. The DNA end favors TRBJ2-7, so the J call may be wrong. CDR1 is SGHKS, CDR2 YYEKEE, per germline (reference sequence). CDR3 length: 15 residues. The CDR3 DNA reads as TGTGCCAGCAGCTGGGGACAGGAGGTCTCGGGTGAGCAGTACTTC. Translation: CASSWGQEVSGEQYF.

CDR3 sequence reads: CASSPLRAEMGEKLFF. The CDR3 DNA sequence: TGTGCCAGCAGTCCCCTCCGGGCCGAAATGGGTGAAAAACTGTTTTTT. The chain joins TRBV27 to TRBJ1-4, with D unresolved. The ends were cut back, 5 bases at V and 7 bases at J, with 20 bases in the middle. This CDR3 comprises 16 residues. The germline V gene encodes CDR1 MNHEY and CDR2 SMNVEV (reference sequence).

The chain employs TRBV24-1 and TRBJ2-7, with a tentative D call TRBD1 (6 bases). V was pared by 3 bases and J by 5 bases, with 16 bases between. Germline assignment: CDR1 KGHDR and CDR2 SFDVKD. The CDR3 has 15 residues. Here the CDR3 DNA reads TGTGCCACCAGTGATCCCGGGACACCCTCGGACGAGCAGTACTTC. As protein: CATSDPGTPSDEQYF.

This rearrangement joins TRBV9 to TRBJ2-2; weak D call: TRBD1 (6 bases). The CDR3 is made up of 17 amino acids. V lost 2 bases and J lost 0, with 14 bases in between. CDR1 is SGDLS and CDR2 is YYNGEE in the germline V gene. The DNA of the CDR3 is TGTGCCAGCAGCGTCCCCCCAGACAGGTCGAACACCGGGGAGCTGTTTTTT. It translates to CASSVPPDRSNTGELFF.

The rearrangement uses TRBV5-5 and TRBJ2-7, with TRBD1 matching 10 bases. The CDR3 length is 15 residues. The V gene's germline CDR1 is SGHKS and CDR2 YYEKEE (reference sequence). After removal of 2 bases from V and 2 bases from J, the junction contained 4 bases not matched to a gene. As DNA, the CDR3 is TGTGCCAGCAGCTTAGGACAGGGGGTGACCTACGAGCAGTACTTC. Encoded protein: CASSLGQGVTYEQYF.

In DNA form, the CDR3 reads TGTGCCAGCAGTTCGGTGGGACAGCAAGAGGCCCAGTACTTC. As protein: CASSSVGQQEAQYF. The chain uses TRBV6-2 or TRBV6-3 and TRBJ2-7; 7 positions match TRBD1. V gave up 4 bases and J gave up 10 bases; unmatched junction bases: 13. Per the germline V gene, CDR1 is MNHEY and CDR2 is SVGEGT. The CDR3 totals 14 residues.

The sample holds a few counts of this clonotype. This rearrangement joins TRBV7-3 to TRBJ1-1, with 7 bases aligning to TRBD1. The germline gives CDR1 SGHTA, CDR2 FQGTGA. V shed 5 bases and J 4 bases; nucleotides not matched to a gene: 13. The CDR3 consists of 16 residues. DNA for the CDR3: TGTGCCAGCAGCCCCCACGCCTGGACAGGACTCACTGAAGCTTTCTTT. Encoded protein: CASSPHAWTGLTEAFF.

This clonotype appeared a few times. V usage is TRBV7-2 and J usage is TRBJ1-4; D is undetermined. V was shortened by 5 bases and J by 3 bases, with 13 bases between the two germline ends. The germline V gene has CDR1 SGHTA and CDR2 FQGNSA. This CDR3 has 15 residues. The CDR3 DNA sequence: TGTGCCAGCAGCATTACTGTGCGTTCTAATGAAAAACTGTTTTTT. Its protein is CASSITVRSNEKLFF.

In its sample, this clonotype was seen many times. The chain couples TRBV29-1 to TRBJ2-7, with D possibly matching TRBD2 (5 bases). Germline CDR1 reads SQVTM; CDR2 reads ANQGSEA. V was clipped by 6 bases and J by 2 bases, with 11 bases between them. This CDR3 has 12 residues. The DNA of the CDR3 is TGCAGCGTCCTCGGGATAACCTACGAGCAGTACTTC. It yields the protein CSVLGITYEQYF.

The chain carries TRBV4-1 and TRBJ2-7; 8 bases agree with TRBD1. CDR1 is MGHRA and CDR2 is YSYEKL in the germline V gene. The CDR3 loop spans 15 amino acids. V dropped 5 bases and J dropped 4; count of bases not matched to a gene: 10. CDR3 protein: CASSFKTGDVYEQYF. CDR3 DNA sequence: TGCGCCAGCAGCTTTAAGACAGGGGATGTGTACGAGCAGTACTTC.

The CDR3 reads CASSVAGSGDEQYF. CDR3 nucleotides: TGTGCCAGCAGCGTAGCCGGGAGTGGTGACGAGCAGTACTTC. The chain employs TRBV28 and TRBJ2-7; possible D gene TRBD2, 6 bases. V was shortened by 6 bases and J by 5 bases, with 17 bases between the two germline ends. Germline CDR1 and CDR2: MDHEN and SYDVKM. This CDR3 has 14 amino acids.

This clonotype was recorded at least ten times. The chain joins TRBV4-3 to TRBJ2-3; TRBD2 matches at 8 bases. CDR1 is LGHNA, CDR2 YSLEER, per germline. Trimming at V came to 7 bases and at J to 4 bases, leaving 10 bases not matched to a gene. The CDR3 runs to 15 residues. The CDR3 loop reads CASKKGGAGADTQYF. CDR3 nucleotides: TGCGCCAGCAAAAAAGGAGGAGCGGGGGCAGATACGCAGTATTTT.

J is TRBJ2-7 and V is TRBV12-3 or TRBV12-4; D might be TRBD1 (5 bases). CDR3 length: 12 amino acids. V dropped 5 bases and J dropped 4 bases, with 9 bases sitting between them. In DNA form, the CDR3 reads TGTGCCAGCAGTAGGAGACAGTACGAGCAGTACTTC. Its protein is CASSRRQYEQYF.

To note about this clonotype: This could be a read error, since a much larger clone is one nucleotide away. The chain uses TRBV6-5 and TRBJ2-5; the D gene could be TRBD1 or TRBD2 (6 bases each). This CDR3 is 15 amino acids long. V dropped 8 bases and J dropped 2 bases, with 18 bases sitting between them. CDR1 and CDR2 from the germline V gene are MNHEY and SVGAGI. The CDR3 bases are TGTGCCAGCGGAGGGACAAGGGGCATTCAAGAGACCCAGTACTTC. Protein sequence: CASGGTRGIQETQYF.

This chain uses TRBV29-1 with TRBJ2-3, with D uncertain. Per the germline V gene, CDR1 is SQVTM and CDR2 is ANQGSEA. Trimming cost V 4 bases and J 2 bases, with 7 bases left between them. The CDR3 spans 12 residues. The CDR3 sequence: CSVGGSTDTQYF. DNA of the CDR3: TGCAGCGTTGGTGGGTCCACAGATACGCAGTATTTT.